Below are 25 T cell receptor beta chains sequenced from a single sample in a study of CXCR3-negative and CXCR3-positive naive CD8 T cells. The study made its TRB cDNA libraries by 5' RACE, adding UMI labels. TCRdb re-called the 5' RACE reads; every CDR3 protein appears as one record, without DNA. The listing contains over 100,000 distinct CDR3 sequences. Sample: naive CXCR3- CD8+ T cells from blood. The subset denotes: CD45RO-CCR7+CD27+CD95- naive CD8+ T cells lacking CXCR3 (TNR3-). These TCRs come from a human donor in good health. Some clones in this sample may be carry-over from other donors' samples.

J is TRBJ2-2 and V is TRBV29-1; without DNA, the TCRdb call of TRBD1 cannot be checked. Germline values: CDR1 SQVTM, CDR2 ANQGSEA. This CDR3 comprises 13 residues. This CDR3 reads CSEVTGNTGELFF.

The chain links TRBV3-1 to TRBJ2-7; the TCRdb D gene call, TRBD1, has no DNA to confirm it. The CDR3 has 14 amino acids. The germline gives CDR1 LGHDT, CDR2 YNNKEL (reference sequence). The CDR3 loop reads CASSHGTTSYEQYF.

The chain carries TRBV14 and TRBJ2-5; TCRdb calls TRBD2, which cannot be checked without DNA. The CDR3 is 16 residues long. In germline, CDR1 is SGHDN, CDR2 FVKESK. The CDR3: CASSLPAGTSRETQYF. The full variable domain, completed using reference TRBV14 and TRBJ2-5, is EAGVTQFPSHSVIEKGQTVTLRCDPISGHDNLYWYRRVMGKEIKFLLHFVKESKQDESGMPNNRFLAERTGGTYSTLKVQPAELEDSGVYFCASSLPAGTSRETQYFGPGTRLLVL.

The CDR3 protein is CSARDQGGGSYEQYF. The genes are TRBV20-1 and TRBJ2-7; TCRdb names TRBD2, which stays unverified in the absence of DNA. This CDR3 spans 15 amino acids. Germline CDR1 reads DFQATT; CDR2 reads SNEGSKA (reference sequence).

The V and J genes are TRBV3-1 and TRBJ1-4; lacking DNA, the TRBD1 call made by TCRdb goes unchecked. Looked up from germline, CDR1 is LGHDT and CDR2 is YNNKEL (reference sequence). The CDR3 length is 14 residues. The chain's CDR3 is CASSQEGGGEKLFF. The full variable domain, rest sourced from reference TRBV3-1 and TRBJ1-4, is DTAVSQTPKYLVTQMGNDKSIKCEQNLGHDTMYWYKQDSKKFLKIMFSYNNKELIINETVPNRFSPKSPDKAHLNLHINSLELGDSAVYFCASSQEGGGEKLFFGSGTQLSVL.

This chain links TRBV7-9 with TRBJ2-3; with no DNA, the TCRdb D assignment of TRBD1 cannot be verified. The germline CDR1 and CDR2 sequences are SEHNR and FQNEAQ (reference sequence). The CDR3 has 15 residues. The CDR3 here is CASRETGTDTDTQYF.

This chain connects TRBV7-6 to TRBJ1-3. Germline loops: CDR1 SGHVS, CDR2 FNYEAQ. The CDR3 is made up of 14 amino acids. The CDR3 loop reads CASSLIEAGNTIYF. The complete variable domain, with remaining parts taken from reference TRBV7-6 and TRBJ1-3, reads GAGVSQSPRYKVTKRGQDVALRCDPISGHVSLYWYRQALGQGPEFLTYFNYEAQQDKSGLPNDRFSAERPEGSISTLTIQRTEQRDSAMYRCASSLIEAGNTIYFGEGSWLTVV.

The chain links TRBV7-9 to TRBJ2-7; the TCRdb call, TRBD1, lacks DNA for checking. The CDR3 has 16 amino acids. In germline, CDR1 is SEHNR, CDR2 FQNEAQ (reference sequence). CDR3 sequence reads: CASSLRETGRSYEQYF. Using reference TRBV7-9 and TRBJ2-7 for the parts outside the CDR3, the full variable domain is DTGVSQNPRHKITKRGQNVTFRCDPISEHNRLYWYRQTLGQGPEFLTYFQNEAQLEKSRLLSDRFSAERPKGSFSTLEIQRTEQGDSAMYLCASSLRETGRSYEQYFGPGTRLTVT.

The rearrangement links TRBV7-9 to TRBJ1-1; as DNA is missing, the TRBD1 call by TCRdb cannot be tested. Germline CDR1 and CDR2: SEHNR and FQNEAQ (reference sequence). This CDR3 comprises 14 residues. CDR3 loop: CASSLLTGWTEAFF.

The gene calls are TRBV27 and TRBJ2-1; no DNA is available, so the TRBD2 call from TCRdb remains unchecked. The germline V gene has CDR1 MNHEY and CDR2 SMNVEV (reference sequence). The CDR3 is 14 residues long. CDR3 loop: CASSLIEEGNEQFF.

The chain's CDR3 is CASTFRLDFDEQFF. The rearrangement joins TRBV12-3 or TRBV12-4 to TRBJ2-1; TCRdb returns TRBD2, unconfirmable since there is no DNA. The CDR3 loop spans 14 amino acids.

The CDR3 sequence: CASSSSPKAFF. The chain couples TRBV12-3 or TRBV12-4 to TRBJ1-1; as DNA is missing, the TRBD1 call by TCRdb cannot be tested. CDR3 size: 11 residues.

The CDR3 is CASSSLAGNTGELFF. The chain combines TRBV7-6 with TRBJ2-2; TCRdb selects TRBD2, and the lack of DNA leaves this call unchecked. Germline V gives CDR1 SGHVS, CDR2 FNYEAQ. This CDR3 is built from 15 residues.

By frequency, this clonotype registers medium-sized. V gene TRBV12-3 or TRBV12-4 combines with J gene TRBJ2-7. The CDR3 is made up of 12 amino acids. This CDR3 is CASSLASYEQYF.

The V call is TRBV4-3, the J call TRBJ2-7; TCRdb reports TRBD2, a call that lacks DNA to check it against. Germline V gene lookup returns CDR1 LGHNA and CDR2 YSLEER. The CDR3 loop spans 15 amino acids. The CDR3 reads CASSQSQRGAGEQYF.

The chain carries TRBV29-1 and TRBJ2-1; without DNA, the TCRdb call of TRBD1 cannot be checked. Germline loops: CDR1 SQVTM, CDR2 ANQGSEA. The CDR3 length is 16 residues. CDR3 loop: CSWLGQAGSSYNEQFF.

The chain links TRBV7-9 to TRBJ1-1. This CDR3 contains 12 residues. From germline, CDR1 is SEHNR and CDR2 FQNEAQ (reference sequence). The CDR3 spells CASSLQRTEAFF.

The CDR3 protein is CASSSSMHEQFF. The V call is TRBV28, the J call TRBJ2-1. Germline CDR1 reads MDHEN; CDR2 reads SYDVKM. The CDR3 length is 12 residues.

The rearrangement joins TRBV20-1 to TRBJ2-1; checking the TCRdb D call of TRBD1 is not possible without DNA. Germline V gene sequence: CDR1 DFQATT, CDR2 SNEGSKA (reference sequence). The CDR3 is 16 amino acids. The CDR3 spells CSARVPPAGGGNEQFF.

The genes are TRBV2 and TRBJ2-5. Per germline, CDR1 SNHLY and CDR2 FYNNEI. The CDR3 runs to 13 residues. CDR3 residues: CASSESVQETQYF.

CDR3 in amino acids: CASSWDSQNEKLFF. The chain couples TRBV5-1 to TRBJ1-4. CDR1 SGHRS and CDR2 YFSETQ come from the germline V gene. The CDR3 runs to 14 residues.

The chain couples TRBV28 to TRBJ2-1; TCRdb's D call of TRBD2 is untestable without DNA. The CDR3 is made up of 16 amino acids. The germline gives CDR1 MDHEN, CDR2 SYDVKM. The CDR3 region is CASEEVHFSSYNEQFF.

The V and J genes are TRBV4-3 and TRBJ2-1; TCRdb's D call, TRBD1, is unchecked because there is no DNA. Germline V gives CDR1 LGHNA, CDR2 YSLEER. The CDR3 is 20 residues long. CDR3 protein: CASSHASPDREFLFHNEQFF.

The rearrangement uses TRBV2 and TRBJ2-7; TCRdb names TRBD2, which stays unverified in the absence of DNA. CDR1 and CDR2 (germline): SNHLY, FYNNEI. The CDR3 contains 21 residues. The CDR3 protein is CASSEPRTPGTSGYDSYEQYF.

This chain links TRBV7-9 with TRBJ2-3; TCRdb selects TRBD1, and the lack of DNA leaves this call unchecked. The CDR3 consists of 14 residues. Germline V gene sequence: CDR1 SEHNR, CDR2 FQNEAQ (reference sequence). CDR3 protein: CASSPAALTDTQYF.